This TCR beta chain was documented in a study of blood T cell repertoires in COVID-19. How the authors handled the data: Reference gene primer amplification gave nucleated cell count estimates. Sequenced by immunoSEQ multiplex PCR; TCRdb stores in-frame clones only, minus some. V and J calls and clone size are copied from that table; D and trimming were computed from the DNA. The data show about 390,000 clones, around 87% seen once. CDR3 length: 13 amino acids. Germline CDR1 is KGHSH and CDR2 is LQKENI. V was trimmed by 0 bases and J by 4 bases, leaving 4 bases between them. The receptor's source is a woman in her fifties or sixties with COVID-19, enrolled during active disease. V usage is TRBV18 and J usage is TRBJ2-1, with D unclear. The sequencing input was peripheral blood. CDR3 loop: CASSPPTYNEQFF. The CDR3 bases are TGTGCCAGCTCACCACCGACTTACAATGAGCAGTTCTTC.